This record covers a single TCR beta chain. Its antigen is as yet unknown. These data belong to a study of PD-1 blockade in classical Hodgkin lymphoma. Study-level results: Patients with a complete response exhibited baseline diversity comparable to newly diagnosed patients. By C4D1, CD4+ diversity increased significantly, especially in complete responders.

Profiled with immunoSEQ multiplex PCR; TCRdb holds only in-frame clones, not every one. The sample includes around 57,000 clones, about nine tenths of them seen just once. Specified time point: cycle 4 day 1 (C4D1), after five to seven weeks of nivolumab. The patients all showed relapse after autologous stem cell transplantation, while their brentuximab vedotin exposure varied. The CDR3 covers 16 residues. Between the trimmed V and J ends, which lost 2 bases and 9 bases, there was a span of 17 bases. CDR1 PRHDT and CDR2 FYEKMQ come from the germline V gene (reference sequence). The receptor was isolated from a human donor with classical Hodgkin lymphoma. The sample in question was peripheral blood mononuclear cells (PBMCs), obtained before the fourth cycle of nivolumab. V is TRBV13 and J is TRBJ1-6; unclear D gene. The CDR3 DNA follows: TGTGCCAGCAGCTTACCAGGACGCGGAGGGAGTTCACCCCTCCACTTT. Its translation is CASSLPGRGGSSPLHF.